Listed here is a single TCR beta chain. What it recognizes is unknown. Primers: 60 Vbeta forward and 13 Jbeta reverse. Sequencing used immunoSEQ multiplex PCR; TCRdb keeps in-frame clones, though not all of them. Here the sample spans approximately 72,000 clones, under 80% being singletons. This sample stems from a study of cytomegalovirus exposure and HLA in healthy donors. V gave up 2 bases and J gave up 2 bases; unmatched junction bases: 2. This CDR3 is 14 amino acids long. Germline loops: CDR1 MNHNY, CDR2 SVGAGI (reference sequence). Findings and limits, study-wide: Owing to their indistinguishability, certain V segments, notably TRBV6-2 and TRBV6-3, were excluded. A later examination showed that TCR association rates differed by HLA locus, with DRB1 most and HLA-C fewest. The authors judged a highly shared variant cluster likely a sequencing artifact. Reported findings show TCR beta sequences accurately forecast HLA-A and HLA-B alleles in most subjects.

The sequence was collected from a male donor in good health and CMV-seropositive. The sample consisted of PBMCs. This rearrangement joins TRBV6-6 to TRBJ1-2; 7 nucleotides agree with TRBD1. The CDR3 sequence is CASSYTGQNYGYTF. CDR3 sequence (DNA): TGTGCCAGCAGTTACACGGGACAGAACTATGGCTACACCTTC.